The 2 T cell receptor beta chains presented below share a single source sample, sequenced in a study of sequential checkpoint blockade in melanoma. The table came from immunoSEQ multiplex PCR; TCRdb's copy has only in-frame clones and leaves some out. The table records 7,500 to 8,500 clones, roughly 60% of them present only once. Treatment described: randomized to nivolumab then ipilimumab (arm A) or the reverse (arm B). This specimen consisted of CD8+ T cells sorted from blood (inferred from file names), obtained from a patient given nivolumab and ipilimumab in sequence. Every receptor here comes from a human patient with melanoma. Some clones in this sample may be carry-over from other donors' samples.

This sequence joins TRBV9 and TRBJ2-7; 8 nucleotides line up with TRBD1. The trim removed 7 bases at V and 0 bases at J, leaving 0 bases unmatched. Looked up from germline, CDR1 is SGDLS and CDR2 is YYNGEE. The CDR3 covers 12 residues. CDR3 nucleotides: TGTGCCAGCGGACAGGGCTCCTACGAGCAGTACTTC. As protein: CASGQGSYEQYF.

The chain combines TRBV19 with TRBJ1-5; D unresolved. V gave up 5 bases and J gave up 0 bases, with 11 bases separating them. Per the germline V gene, CDR1 is LNHDA and CDR2 is SQIVND (reference sequence). The CDR3 runs 15 residues. CDR3 sequence: CASSWSVDSNQPQHF. The DNA of the CDR3 is TGTGCCAGTAGTTGGAGCGTCGATAGCAATCAGCCCCAGCATTTT.